This TCR beta chain was sequenced for a study of blood T cell repertoires in COVID-19. In the study overall: Spain, Italy and the United States supplied samples that represented acute and convalescent COVID-19.

Participant-given clinical history determined each cohort assignment. Germline CDR1 SGHRS, CDR2 YFSETQ. Trimming shortened V by 0 bases and J by 7 bases, and 4 bases separated the two germline ends. CDR3 length equals 12 residues. The method was immunoSEQ multiplex PCR; TCRdb's version includes in-frame clones alone and lacks a portion of them. Of hundreds of thousands of clones listed, 75% to 90% were seen once; the top ten hold about 6%. V and J are TRBV5-1 and TRBJ1-4, with D hard to call. This TCR came from a woman in her thirties with acute COVID-19. Sequences were obtained from PBMCs or T cells enriched from blood (not recorded which). The CDR3 sequence: CASSLVGEKLFF. DNA of the CDR3: TGCGCCAGCAGCTTGGTCGGTGAAAAACTGTTTTTT. Using reference TRBV5-1 and TRBJ1-4 for the parts outside the CDR3, the full variable domain is KAGVTQTPRYLIKTRGQQVTLSCSPISGHRSVSWYQQTPGQGLQFLFEYFSETQRNKGNFPGRFSGRQFSNSRSEMNVSTLELGDSALYLCASSLVGEKLFFGSGTQLSVL.